Each of the 26 T cell receptor beta chains below was sequenced from the same sample in a study of T cells in Graves' hyperthyroidism and ophthalmopathy (dated by TCRdb to between 2019 and 2020). Libraries came from multiplex PCR. This sample was sequenced with an Illumina HiSeq 2000. TCR beta CDR3 regions were amplified from RNA transcripts. The TCR CDR3 was subjected to a first round of RT-PCR using the HTBI primer set and the Qiagen OneStep RT-PCR kit. Using fastp trimming at Q25 and MiXCR clonotype assembly, TCRdb reanalyzed the public sequencing data and kept in-frame beta chains. Entries are consolidated by CDR3 protein sequence, retaining the most common genes and DNA. Counted in this sample were about 600,000 distinct CDR3 sequences; around 15% of them appeared once. Clones ranked in the top ten supply roughly 3.4% of the sample. The sequencing sample was made of blood. The origin of the receptors is a woman in her 40s with Graves' ophthalmopathy.

This clonotype was seen many times. The V and J genes are TRBV30 and TRBJ1-1; tentatively, D is TRBD1 (6 bases). The ends were cut back, 4 bases at V and 0 bases at J, with 15 bases in the middle. Germline CDR1 and CDR2: GTSNPN and SVGIG (reference sequence). The CDR3 sequence is 15 residues long. The CDR3 nucleotides read TGTGCCTGGAACATAGGGGGGGAGGTGAACACTGAAGCTTTCTTT. Translated, it gives CAWNIGGEVNTEAFF. The full variable domain, completed using reference TRBV30 and TRBJ1-1, is SQTIHQWPATLVQPVGSPLSLECTVEGTSNPNLYWYRQAAGRGLQLLFYSVGIGQISSEVPQNLSASRPQDRQFILSSKKLLLSDSGFYLCAWNIGGEVNTEAFFGQGTRLTVV.

In its sample, this clonotype was seen a few times. This chain uses TRBV20-1 with TRBJ2-1; a weak D match, TRBD1 (5 bases). The CDR3 is 15 amino acids. CDR1 DFQATT and CDR2 SNEGSKA come from the germline V gene (reference sequence). V shed 5 bases and J shed 1 base, with 15 bases lying between them. CDR3 nucleotides: TGCAGTGCTCCCTCCCCAGGGATATCCTACAATGAGCAGTTCTTC. Translated: CSAPSPGISYNEQFF.

Points on this clonotype: Being one base from a much bigger clone, this may be a read error. This sequence joins TRBV20-1 and TRBJ2-7; 13 nucleotides match TRBD2. Trimming took 1 base from V and 6 from J; bases not matched to a gene: 9. Germline V gene sequence: CDR1 DFQATT, CDR2 SNEGSKA (reference sequence). The CDR3 runs to 16 residues. The DNA for the CDR3 is TGCAGTGCTAGAGCGGGACTAGCGGGGTGGGTGGGCGAGCAGTACTTC. It is translated as CSARAGLAGWVGEQYF.

The sample holds many counts of this clonotype. The gene calls are TRBV11-3 and TRBJ2-3, with D possibly matching TRBD1 (5 bases). Between the trimmed V and J ends, which lost 3 bases and 4 bases, there was a span of 8 bases. The CDR3 contains 13 residues. Germline-derived CDR1 and CDR2 are SGHNT and YENEEA. Written as DNA, the CDR3 is TGTGCCAGCAGCTTCAGGGCCCCAGATACGCAGTATTTT. Its translation: CASSFRAPDTQYF. Full variable domain (remainder filled in from reference TRBV11-3 and TRBJ2-3): EAGVVQSPRYKIIEKKQPVAFWCNPISGHNTLYWYLQNLGQGPELLIRYENEEAVDDSQLPKDRFSAERLKGVDSTLKIQPAELGDSAVYLCASSFRAPDTQYFGPGTRLTVL.

This clonotype was seen many times. V gene TRBV6-1 combines with J gene TRBJ2-2; D call uncertain. The CDR3 has 14 residues. Germline CDR1 and CDR2: MNHNS and SASEGT. V was pared by 8 bases and J by 6 bases, with 16 bases between. The CDR3 region is CASGKSGVSGELFF. Written as DNA, the CDR3 is TGTGCCAGCGGTAAATCAGGAGTGTCCGGGGAGCTGTTTTTT.

This clonotype came up a few times. The chain links TRBV5-1 to TRBJ2-3; D possibly corresponds to TRBD1 (6 bases). The V gene lost 1 base and the J gene lost 2 bases, with 11 bases spanning the gap. Germline V gene data show CDR1 as SGHRS and CDR2 as YFSETQ. CDR3 size: 15 residues. CDR3 residues: CASSLNRVFTDTQYF. In DNA, the CDR3 is TGCGCCAGCAGCTTGAACAGGGTTTTCACAGATACGCAGTATTTT.

This chain links TRBV10-3 with TRBJ2-2; D not certain. Per the germline V gene, CDR1 is ENHRY and CDR2 is SYGVKD. The V end lost 6 bases, the J end lost 6 bases, and 14 bases lay between the germline ends. This CDR3 has 14 amino acids. In DNA, the CDR3 is TGTGCCATCAGGGGAAGAGATAGACCCGGGGAGCTGTTTTTT. It specifies CAIRGRDRPGELFF.

On this clonotype itself: Since a much larger clone is just one base distant, this may be a read error. The rearrangement uses TRBV18 and TRBJ2-3; D unclear. In germline, CDR1 is KGHSH, CDR2 LQKENI. V was cut by 0 bases and J by 4 bases, with 8 bases left in between. This CDR3 region has 14 residues. The CDR3 nucleotides are TGTGCCAGCTCACCACCGAGCAGATCAGATACGCAGTATTTT. This codes for CASSPPSRSDTQYF.

This clonotype was counted ten times or more. In DNA, the CDR3 is TGTGCCAGCGCATGGACTAGCGGGGCCCCAGAGACCCAGTACTTC. It is translated as CASAWTSGAPETQYF. The chain couples TRBV18 to TRBJ2-5, with TRBD2 matching over 12 bases. The junction had 8 bases not matched to a gene; V was cut back by 8 bases and J by 4 bases. The CDR3 covers 15 residues. Germline V CDR1 and CDR2: KGHSH, LQKENI.

This clonotype was seen a few times. The gene calls are TRBV6-1 and TRBJ2-5; maybe TRBD2 (5 bases). CDR3 length: 13 residues. Per germline, CDR1 MNHNS and CDR2 SASEGT. The V and J ends lost 7 bases and 1 base respectively, with 10 bases between them. CDR3 loop: CASMRVTQETQYF. The CDR3 region has the DNA TGTGCCAGCATGAGGGTTACCCAAGAGACCCAGTACTTC.

There are a few counts of this clonotype. The chain is built from TRBV29-1 and TRBJ2-4; 8 nucleotides agree with TRBD1. Germline V gene sequence: CDR1 SQVTM, CDR2 ANQGSEA. This CDR3 has 13 residues. The junction had 7 bases not matched to a gene; V was cut back by 7 bases and J by 5 bases. CDR3 amino acids: CSAGTGAENIQYF. Written as DNA, the CDR3 is TGCAGCGCCGGGACAGGAGCTGAAAACATTCAGTACTTC.

The chain couples TRBV4-1 to TRBJ2-5, with 7 bases identical to TRBD1. The CDR3 extends over 19 amino acids. The junction had 24 bases not matched to a gene; V was cut back by 6 bases and J by 5 bases. CDR1 and CDR2 from the germline V gene are MGHRA and YSYEKL. CDR3 sequence reads: CASRLSHPSGQDVGETQYF. Here the CDR3 DNA reads TGCGCCAGCAGACTCTCCCACCCGAGCGGACAGGACGTGGGGGAGACCCAGTACTTC.

This clonotype has a handful of counts. The CDR3 sequence is CASSLDGGVGNTIYF. The CDR3 DNA follows: TGCGCCAGCAGCTTGGACGGGGGCGTCGGAAACACCATATATTTT. The chain recombines TRBV5-1 with TRBJ1-3; D perhaps matches TRBD1 (6 bases). V was trimmed by 0 bases and J by 4 bases, leaving 11 bases between them. CDR1 is SGHRS, CDR2 YFSETQ, per germline. The CDR3 spans 15 residues.

This clonotype has ten or more counts. J is TRBJ1-5 and V is TRBV3-1; D gene unclear. There are 15 residues in the CDR3. Trimming removed 6 bases from V and 0 bases from J, with 12 bases in between. Per germline, CDR1 LGHDT and CDR2 YNNKEL (reference sequence). CDR3 DNA: TGTGCCAGCAGTGACACGGCCGTTAGCAATCAGCCCCAGCATTTT. The encoded protein is CASSDTAVSNQPQHF.

The V call is TRBV6-1, the J call TRBJ2-6, with unresolved D. From germline, CDR1 is MNHNS and CDR2 SASEGT. CDR3 length equals 16 residues. Deletions cut 6 bases from V and 0 bases from J, with 12 bases between. The CDR3 DNA is TGTGCCAGCAGAACCTTACAAGCCTCTGGGGCCAACGTCCTGACTTTC. It encodes CASRTLQASGANVLTF.

The genes are TRBV7-9 and TRBJ2-2, with D perhaps TRBD1 or TRBD2 (6 bases each). The V end was cut by 5 bases, the J end by 2 bases, with 18 bases between. The germline CDR1 and CDR2 sequences are SEHNR and FQNEAQ (reference sequence). CDR3 length equals 17 residues. CDR3 loop: CASSQGRIADNTGELFF. DNA for the CDR3: TGTGCCAGCAGCCAGGGGCGGATAGCGGATAACACCGGGGAGCTGTTTTTT.

In regard to this clonotype: A much more abundant neighbour one base away suggests this may be a read error. The chain carries TRBV7-9 and TRBJ1-4, with 9 bases lining up with TRBD1. The V gene's germline CDR1 is SEHNR and CDR2 FQNEAQ (reference sequence). The CDR3 has 14 amino acids. The ends lost 5 bases at V and 8 bases at J; junction bases unmatched: 6. This CDR3 reads CASSLDGTGEKLFF. The DNA for the CDR3 is TGTGCCAGCAGCCTCGACGGGACAGGGGAAAAACTGTTTTTT.

The chain combines TRBV3-1 with TRBJ2-3, with 7 nucleotides matching TRBD2. CDR3 length equals 16 residues. The J segment lost 4 bases and the V segment lost 4 bases, leaving 11 bases of the junction unmatched. Germline V gene sequence: CDR1 LGHDT, CDR2 YNNKEL (reference sequence). For the CDR3, the DNA is TGTGCCAGCAGCCGGAGACGGGGGGTCATCGCAGATACGCAGTATTTT. Protein product: CASSRRRGVIADTQYF.

This clonotype was seen repeatedly, ten times or more. The V and J genes are TRBV28 and TRBJ2-5; D may be TRBD1 or TRBD2 (5 bases each). V lost 0 bases and J 5 bases, leaving 13 bases between the germline ends. This CDR3 spans 15 amino acids. Germline V lookup: CDR1 MDHEN, CDR2 SYDVKM. CDR3 bases: TGTGCCAGCAGTTTATGGGGGGAGTTATACGAGACCCAGTACTTC. Translated: CASSLWGELYETQYF. Filled out from reference TRBV28 and TRBJ2-5, the complete variable domain reads DVKVTQSSRYLVKRTGEKVFLECVQDMDHENMFWYRQDPGLGLRLIYFSYDVKMKEKGDIPEGYSVSREKKERFSLILESASTNQTSMYLCASSLWGELYETQYFGPGTRLLVL.

This clonotype was seen more than once but under ten times. The chain couples TRBV7-8 to TRBJ2-2; 8 bases agree with TRBD1. The length of the CDR3 is 15 residues. Germline CDR1 is SGHVS and CDR2 is FQNEAQ. J was trimmed by 7 bases and V by 3 bases; bases with no gene match: 7. CDR3 sequence (DNA): TGTGCCAGCAGCTTGGACAGGGCGTCCGGCGGGGAGCTGTTTTTT. It codes for CASSLDRASGGELFF.

The rearrangement links TRBV11-2 to TRBJ1-3; the D gene is possibly TRBD1 (6 bases). The CDR3 spans 15 residues. The V end lost 3 bases, the J end lost 1 base, and 10 bases lay between the germline ends. The germline CDR1 and CDR2 sequences are SGHAT and FQNNGV. CDR3 residues: CASSFQGQSGNTIYF. The DNA of the CDR3 is TGTGCCAGCAGCTTCCAGGGGCAATCTGGAAACACCATATATTTT.

This clonotype was recorded many times. The chain's CDR3 is CAWSRLAGGPYEQYF. The CDR3 coding sequence is TGTGCCTGGAGTCGACTAGCGGGAGGCCCCTACGAGCAGTACTTC. The J gene is TRBJ2-7, the V gene TRBV30; 13 bases align to TRBD2. V lost 2 bases to trimming and J lost 2 bases; unmatched junction nucleotides: 3. Germline-derived CDR1 and CDR2 are GTSNPN and SVGIG (reference sequence). CDR3 size: 15 residues. Together with reference TRBV30 and TRBJ2-7, the CDR3 gives the full variable domain: SQTIHQWPATLVQPVGSPLSLECTVEGTSNPNLYWYRQAAGRGLQLLFYSVGIGQISSEVPQNLSASRPQDRQFILSSKKLLLSDSGFYLCAWSRLAGGPYEQYFGPGTRLTVT.

This clonotype was observed many times. The chain has TRBV7-9 and TRBJ2-1; D is possibly TRBD2 (5 bases). CDR1 is SEHNR and CDR2 is FQNEAQ in the germline V gene (reference sequence). CDR3 length equals 17 residues. Trimming stripped 4 bases from V and 0 bases from J, with 16 bases between. The CDR3 loop is CASSSSGRALSYNEQFF. CDR3 sequence (DNA): TGTGCCAGCAGCTCCAGCGGTCGGGCCCTCTCCTACAATGAGCAGTTCTTC.

This clonotype was detected ten times or more. This chain joins TRBV15 and TRBJ2-7; 9 bases are shared with TRBD1. This CDR3 region has 16 residues. V gave up 5 bases and J gave up 7 bases; unmatched junction bases: 15. Germline V gene sequence: CDR1 LNHNV, CDR2 YYDKDF (reference sequence). The CDR3 sequence: CATSPFGRQGGREQYF. Written as DNA, the CDR3 is TGTGCCACCAGCCCATTCGGCCGACAGGGGGGAAGGGAGCAGTACTTC.

This clonotype has a count of ten or more. The chain is built from TRBV2 and TRBJ2-5, with TRBD1 matching 9 bases. CDR1 and CDR2 (germline): SNHLY, FYNNEI. V lost 1 base, J lost 5 bases, and 2 bases stayed unmatched. The CDR3 consists of 14 residues. CDR3 in DNA: TGTGCCAGCAGTGAAGGGACAGGGGTCGAGACCCAGTACTTC. Protein sequence: CASSEGTGVETQYF.

This clonotype has a handful of counts. The chain combines TRBV7-2 with TRBJ1-4; 12 bases are a match to TRBD1. Per germline, CDR1 SGHTA and CDR2 FQGNSA. The CDR3 length is 14 residues. The trim removed 5 bases at V and 7 bases at J, leaving 2 bases unmatched. CDR3 DNA sequence: TGTGCCAGCAGCCGGGACAGGGGGCGTGAAAAACTGTTTTTT. This codes for CASSRDRGREKLFF. The full variable domain, with the rest looked up from reference TRBV7-2 and TRBJ1-4, is GAGVSQSPSNKVTEKGKDVELRCDPISGHTALYWYRQSLGQGLEFLIYFQGNSAPDKSGLPSDRFSAERTGGSVSTLTIQRTQQEDSAVYLCASSRDRGREKLFFGSGTQLSVL.